This TCR beta chain appears in the sequencing data of a study of identical twins. CDR3 length: 17 amino acids. Trimming removed 3 bases from V and 10 bases from J; junction bases left unmatched: 11. Germline CDR1 is SGHDT and CDR2 is YYEEEE. In TCRdb, the 5' RACE reads were re-called with MiXCR into one record per CDR3 protein. Here the sample spans some 760,000 distinct CDR3 sequences, 15% to 20% being singletons. The sample also formed part of further work on T cells expressing NK-cell markers. As that report states: The share of CD8+ T cells held by dominant NKG2C+ clonotypes was about 1.0-7.5% in more than 5 donors. Four donors likewise had their CD3+CD56-NKG2C+ fraction led by these clonotypes.

The genes are TRBV5-6 and TRBJ2-1, with 15 bases that match TRBD2. Sequenced input: PBMCs. This clonotype was obtained from a woman between 18 and 29 years old in good health. The CDR3 reads CASSSGLAGGQSHEQFF. In nucleotides, the CDR3 is TGTGCCAGCAGCTCTGGACTAGCGGGAGGGCAAAGTCACGAGCAGTTCTTC.